This T cell receptor (beta chain) was identified in a study of T-cell memory formation after mild COVID-19 (dated by TCRdb to about 2021). For the study in its entirety: Most TCR sequence clusters were specific to one of the two donors. In a couple of donors, T-cell clones that expanded and contracted after mild COVID-19 were tracked by sequencing TCRalpha and TCRbeta repertoires over time. The cohort comprised two young, previously healthy adult volunteers, one female and one male. The full study reports these points: Whether the second-wave clones peaking on day 37 were SARS-CoV-2 specific was not confirmed. Contracting CD4+ clones turned up mainly in the CM and EM memory subsets, whereas EMRA was where CD8+ clones were enriched. Some responding clones were detected in pre-infection memory, suggesting pre-existing cross-reactive memory T cells joined the SARS-CoV-2 response. The study included only a couple of mild cases, and larger cohorts that include severe cases with pre-infection samples were judged to be necessary. Balanced CD4/CD8 phenotypes were observed for clones contracting from day 15 to 85, whereas a bias towards CD4+ was observed for a second wave of clones expanding from day 15 to 37.

Sequencing instrument: Illumina NovaSeq 6000. TCRalpha and TCRbeta cDNA libraries were constructed by 5'RACE with constant-segment primers, with sample barcodes and unique molecular identifiers being introduced. Trizol reagent was used to extract RNA from every sample. Amplification of the libraries took two PCR steps, and the second step added a second sample barcode plus Illumina TruSeq adapters. The libraries were sequenced on an Illumina NovaSeq using 2 x 150 bp paired-end reads. In the authors' own workflow: The reads were demultiplexed and collapsed into UMI-guided consensus sequences using migec v1.2.7. Using mixcr v2.1.11, UMI consensuses were aligned to TRA and TRB V and J templates and then assembled into clonotypes. A clonotype was counted as expanded or contracted only if both edgeR and NoisET called the change significant, with noise models trained on biological replicates. edgeR calls used a false discovery rate-adjusted p below 0.01 and a log2 fold-change threshold of 1. As an exploratory analysis of dynamics, max-normalized trajectories of the 1000 most abundant clonotypes were examined by PCA with hierarchical clustering. Each responding clone was given a CD4 or CD8 phenotype based on the CD4+ and CD8+ repertoires, which had been sequenced separately. TCRdb reprocessing: public reads trimmed at Q25 with fastp, clones called with MiXCR, in-frame beta chains kept. Entries that share a CDR3 protein sequence are merged under the most common genes and DNA. The V and J calls here are based on TCRdb, not the publication. The sample has about 190,000 distinct CDR3 sequences on record, about a fifth of them singletons. Of the sample, roughly 23% falls within the top ten clones.

Ficoll-Paque density gradient centrifugation was the method used to isolate PBMCs. About this clonotype itself: Which antigen it targets is not known. Base qualities were left out, and no much larger clone turns up one base away.

The junction shows trimming of 4 bases on V and 0 bases on J, and the gene matches do not reach 14 bases of it. Counted from cysteine to phenylalanine, this CDR3 has 20 amino acids. This entry keeps only the CDR3 DNA: 60 bases, framed from base 1. The germline V gene provides CDR1 SGDLS and CDR2 YYNGEE. The sequence joins TRBV9 to TRBJ2-1, with TRBD2 matching 12 junction bases. Sequences were obtained from PBMCs or a T cell subset sorted from them (not recorded which). The sequence came from an adult woman who had mild COVID-19 (a few samples of this study predate the infection). The sample titles of this study are shuffled in the database, so cell type and time point are left out; the donor was told from shared clones. The DNA reads as follows: TGTGCCAGCAGCTCCAGGGGTCTAGCGGGAGGGCGAGGCTCCTACAATGAGCAGTTCTTC. It is translated as CASSSRGLAGGRGSYNEQFF.